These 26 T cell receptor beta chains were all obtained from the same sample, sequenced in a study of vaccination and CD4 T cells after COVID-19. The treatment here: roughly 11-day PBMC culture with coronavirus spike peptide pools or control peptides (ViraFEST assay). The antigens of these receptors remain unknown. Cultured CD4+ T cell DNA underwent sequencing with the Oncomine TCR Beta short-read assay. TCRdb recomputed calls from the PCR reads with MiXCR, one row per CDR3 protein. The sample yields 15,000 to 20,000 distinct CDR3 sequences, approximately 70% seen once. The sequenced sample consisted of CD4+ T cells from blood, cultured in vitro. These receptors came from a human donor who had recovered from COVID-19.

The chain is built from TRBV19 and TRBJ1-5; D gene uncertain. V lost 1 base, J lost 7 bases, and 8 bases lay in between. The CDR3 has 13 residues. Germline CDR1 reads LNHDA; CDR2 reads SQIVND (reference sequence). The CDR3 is CASSIVPGQPQHF. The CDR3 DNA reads TGTGCCAGTAGTATAGTTCCGGGACAGCCCCAGCATTTT.

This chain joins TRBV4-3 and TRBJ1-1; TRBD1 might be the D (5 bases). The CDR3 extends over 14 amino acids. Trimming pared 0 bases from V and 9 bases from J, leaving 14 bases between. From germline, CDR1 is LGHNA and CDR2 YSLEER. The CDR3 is CASSQEPIGGKAFF. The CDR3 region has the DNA TGCGCCAGCAGCCAAGAACCCATCGGGGGGAAAGCTTTCTTT.

CDR3 sequence (DNA): TGTGCCAGCAGCTTATACTGGGGATCCTACAATGAGCAGTTCTTC. Translating it yields CASSLYWGSYNEQFF. The rearrangement joins TRBV7-2 to TRBJ2-1; D uncertain. Germline CDR1 is SGHTA and CDR2 is FQGNSA. V was cut by 2 bases and J by 1 base, with 9 bases left in between. This CDR3 spans 15 amino acids.

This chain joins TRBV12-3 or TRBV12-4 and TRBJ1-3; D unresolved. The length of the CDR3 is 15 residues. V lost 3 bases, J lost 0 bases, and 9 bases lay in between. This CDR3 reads CASSFGLPSGNTIYF. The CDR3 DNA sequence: TGTGCCAGCAGTTTTGGCCTACCCTCTGGAAACACCATATATTTT.

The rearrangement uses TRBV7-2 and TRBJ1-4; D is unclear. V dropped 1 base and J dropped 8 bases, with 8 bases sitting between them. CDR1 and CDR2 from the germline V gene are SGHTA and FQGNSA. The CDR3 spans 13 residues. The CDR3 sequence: CASSLVADEKLFF. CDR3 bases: TGTGCCAGCAGCTTAGTTGCAGACGAAAAACTGTTTTTT.

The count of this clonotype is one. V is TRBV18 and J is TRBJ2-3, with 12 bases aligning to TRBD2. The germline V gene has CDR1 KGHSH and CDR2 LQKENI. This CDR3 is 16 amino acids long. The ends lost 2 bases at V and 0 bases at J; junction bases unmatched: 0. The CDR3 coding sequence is TGTGCCAGCTCACCAGGGACTAGCGGGAGCACAGATACGCAGTATTTT. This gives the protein CASSPGTSGSTDTQYF.

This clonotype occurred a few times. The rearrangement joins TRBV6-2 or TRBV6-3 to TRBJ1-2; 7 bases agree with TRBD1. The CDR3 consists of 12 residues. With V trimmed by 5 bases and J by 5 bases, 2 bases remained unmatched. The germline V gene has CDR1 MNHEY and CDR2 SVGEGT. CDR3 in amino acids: CASSIQGYGYTF. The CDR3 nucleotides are TGTGCCAGCAGTATACAGGGGTATGGCTACACCTTC.

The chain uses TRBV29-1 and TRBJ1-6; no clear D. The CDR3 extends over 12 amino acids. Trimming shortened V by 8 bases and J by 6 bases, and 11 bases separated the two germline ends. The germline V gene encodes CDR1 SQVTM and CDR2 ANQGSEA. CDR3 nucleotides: TGCAGCTATAGGACGGGTAATTCACCCCTCCACTTT. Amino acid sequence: CSYRTGNSPLHF.

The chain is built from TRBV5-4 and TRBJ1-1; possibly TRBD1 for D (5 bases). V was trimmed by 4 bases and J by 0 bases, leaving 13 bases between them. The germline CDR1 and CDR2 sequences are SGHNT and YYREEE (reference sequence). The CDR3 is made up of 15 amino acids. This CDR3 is CASSLGTPMNTEAFF. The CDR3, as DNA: TGTGCCAGCAGCCTCGGGACGCCAATGAACACTGAAGCTTTCTTT.

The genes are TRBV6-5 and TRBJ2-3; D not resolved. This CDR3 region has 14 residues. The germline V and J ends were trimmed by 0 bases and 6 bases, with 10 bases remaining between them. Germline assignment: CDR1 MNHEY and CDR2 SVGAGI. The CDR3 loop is CASSYSKGKDTQYF. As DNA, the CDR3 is TGTGCCAGCAGTTACTCGAAAGGGAAGGATACGCAGTATTTT.

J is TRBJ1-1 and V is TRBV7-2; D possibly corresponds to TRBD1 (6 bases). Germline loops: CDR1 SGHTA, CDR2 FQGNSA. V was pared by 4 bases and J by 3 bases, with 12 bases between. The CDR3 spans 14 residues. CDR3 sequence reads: CASSSRGPYTEAFF. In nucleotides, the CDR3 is TGTGCCAGCAGCTCCAGGGGACCTTACACTGAAGCTTTCTTT.

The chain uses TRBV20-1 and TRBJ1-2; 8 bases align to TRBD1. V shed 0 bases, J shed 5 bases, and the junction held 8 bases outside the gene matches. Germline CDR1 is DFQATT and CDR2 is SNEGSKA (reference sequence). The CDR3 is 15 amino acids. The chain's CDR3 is CSARETLGQGYGYTF. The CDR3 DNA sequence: TGCAGTGCTAGAGAAACCCTTGGACAGGGATATGGCTACACCTTC.

CDR3 loop: CASRRQGLKGYEQYF. For the CDR3, the DNA is TGTGCCAGCAGGCGACAGGGACTGAAAGGGTACGAGCAGTACTTC. The chain employs TRBV6-2 or TRBV6-3 and TRBJ2-7; TRBD1 is a possible D gene (7 bases). The germline V gene encodes CDR1 MNHEY and CDR2 SVGEGT. V gave up 6 bases and J gave up 4 bases, with 19 bases separating them. The length of the CDR3 is 15 residues.

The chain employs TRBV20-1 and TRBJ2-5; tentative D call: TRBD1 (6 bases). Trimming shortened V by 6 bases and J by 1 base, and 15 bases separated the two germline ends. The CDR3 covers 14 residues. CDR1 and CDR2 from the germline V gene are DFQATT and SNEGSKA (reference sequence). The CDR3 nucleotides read TGCAGTGCCCCCTATAGGACAGTCCAAGAGACCCAGTACTTC. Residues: CSAPYRTVQETQYF.

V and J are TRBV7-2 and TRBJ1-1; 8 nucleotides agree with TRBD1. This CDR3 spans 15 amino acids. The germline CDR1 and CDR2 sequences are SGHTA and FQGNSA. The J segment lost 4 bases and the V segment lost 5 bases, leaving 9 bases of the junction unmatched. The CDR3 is CASSITDRVSTEAFF. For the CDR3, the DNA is TGTGCCAGCAGCATAACGGACAGGGTGAGCACTGAAGCTTTCTTT.

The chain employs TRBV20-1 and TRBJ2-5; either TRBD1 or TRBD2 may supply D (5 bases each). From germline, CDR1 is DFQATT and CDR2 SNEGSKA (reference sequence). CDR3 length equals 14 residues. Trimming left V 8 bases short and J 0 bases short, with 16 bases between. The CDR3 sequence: CSYRDGWYQETQYF. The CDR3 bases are TGCAGTTATCGGGACGGCTGGTACCAAGAGACCCAGTACTTC.

CDR3 sequence (DNA): TGTGCCAGCAGCAGGGACAGGGCGGACTATGGCTACACCTTC. It codes for CASSRDRADYGYTF. The chain combines TRBV7-2 with TRBJ1-2, with 9 bases matching TRBD1. Germline-derived CDR1 and CDR2 are SGHTA and FQGNSA. V dropped 5 bases and J dropped 3; count of bases not matched to a gene: 4. This CDR3 contains 14 residues. The whole variable domain, remainder taken from reference TRBV7-2 and TRBJ1-2, is GAGVSQSPSNKVTEKGKDVELRCDPISGHTALYWYRQSLGQGLEFLIYFQGNSAPDKSGLPSDRFSAERTGGSVSTLTIQRTQQEDSAVYLCASSRDRADYGYTFGSGTRLTVV.

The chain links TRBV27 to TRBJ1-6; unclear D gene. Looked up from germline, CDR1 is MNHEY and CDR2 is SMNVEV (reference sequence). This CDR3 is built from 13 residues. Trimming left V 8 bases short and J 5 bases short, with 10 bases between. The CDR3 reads CASQNSHNSPLHF. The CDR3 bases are TGTGCCAGCCAAAACAGTCATAATTCACCCCTCCACTTT.

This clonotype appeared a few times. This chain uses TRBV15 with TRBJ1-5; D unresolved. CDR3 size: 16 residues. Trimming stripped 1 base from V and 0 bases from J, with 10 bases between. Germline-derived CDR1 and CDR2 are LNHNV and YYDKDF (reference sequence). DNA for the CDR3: TGTGCCACCAGCAGAGTCGGACCTTTTAGCAATCAGCCCCAGCATTTT. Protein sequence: CATSRVGPFSNQPQHF.

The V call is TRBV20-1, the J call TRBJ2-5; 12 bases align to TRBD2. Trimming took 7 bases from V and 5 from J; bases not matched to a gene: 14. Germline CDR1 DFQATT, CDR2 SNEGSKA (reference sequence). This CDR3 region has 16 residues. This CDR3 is CSVPSRLAGGRETQYF. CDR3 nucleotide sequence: TGCAGTGTCCCGAGTCGGCTAGCGGGAGGGCGGGAGACCCAGTACTTC.

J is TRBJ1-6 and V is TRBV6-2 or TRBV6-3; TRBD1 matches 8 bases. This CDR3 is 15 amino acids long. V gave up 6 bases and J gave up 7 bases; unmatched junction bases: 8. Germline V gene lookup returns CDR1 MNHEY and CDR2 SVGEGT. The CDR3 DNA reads TGTGCCAGCAGAAACACGGACAGGGACAATTCACCCCTCCACTTT. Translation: CASRNTDRDNSPLHF.

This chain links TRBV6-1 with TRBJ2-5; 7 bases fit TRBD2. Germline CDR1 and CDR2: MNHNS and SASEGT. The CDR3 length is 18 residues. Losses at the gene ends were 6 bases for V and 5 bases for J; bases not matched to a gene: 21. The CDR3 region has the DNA TGTGCCAGCAGCTCTGCCATGGGCAGGGAGGGTGTTGGGGAGACCCAGTACTTC. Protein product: CASSSAMGREGVGETQYF.

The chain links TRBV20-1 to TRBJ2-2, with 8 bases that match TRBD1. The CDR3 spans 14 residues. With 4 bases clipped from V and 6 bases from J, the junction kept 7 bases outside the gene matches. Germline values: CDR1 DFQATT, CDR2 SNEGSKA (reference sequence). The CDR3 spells CSAIGQGAAGELFF. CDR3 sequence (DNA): TGCAGTGCTATTGGTCAGGGGGCGGCCGGGGAGCTGTTTTTT.

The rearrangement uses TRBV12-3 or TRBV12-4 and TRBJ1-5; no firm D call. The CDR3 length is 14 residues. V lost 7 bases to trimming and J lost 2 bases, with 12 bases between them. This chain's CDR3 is CASTLGTGNQPQHF. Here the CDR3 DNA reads TGTGCCAGCACCCTAGGCACAGGCAATCAGCCCCAGCATTTT.

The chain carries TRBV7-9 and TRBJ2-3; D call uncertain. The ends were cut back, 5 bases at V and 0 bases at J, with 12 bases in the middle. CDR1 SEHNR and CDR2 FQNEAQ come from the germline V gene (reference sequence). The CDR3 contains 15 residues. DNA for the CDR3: TGTGCCAGCAGCCGGCCACCTCCGAGCACAGATACGCAGTATTTT. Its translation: CASSRPPPSTDTQYF.

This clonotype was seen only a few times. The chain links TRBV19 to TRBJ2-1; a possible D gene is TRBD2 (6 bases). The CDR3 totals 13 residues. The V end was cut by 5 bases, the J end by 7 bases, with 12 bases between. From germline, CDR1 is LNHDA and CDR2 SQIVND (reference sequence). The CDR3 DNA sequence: TGTGCCAGTAGTCGGAGGGAAGTGAATGAGCAGTTCTTC. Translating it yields CASSRREVNEQFF. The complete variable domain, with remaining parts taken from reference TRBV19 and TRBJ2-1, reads DGGITQSPKYLFRKEGQNVTLSCEQNLNHDAMYWYRQDPGQGLRLIYYSQIVNDFQKGDIAEGYSVSREKKESFPLTVTSAQKNPTAFYLCASSRREVNEQFFGPGTRLTVL.